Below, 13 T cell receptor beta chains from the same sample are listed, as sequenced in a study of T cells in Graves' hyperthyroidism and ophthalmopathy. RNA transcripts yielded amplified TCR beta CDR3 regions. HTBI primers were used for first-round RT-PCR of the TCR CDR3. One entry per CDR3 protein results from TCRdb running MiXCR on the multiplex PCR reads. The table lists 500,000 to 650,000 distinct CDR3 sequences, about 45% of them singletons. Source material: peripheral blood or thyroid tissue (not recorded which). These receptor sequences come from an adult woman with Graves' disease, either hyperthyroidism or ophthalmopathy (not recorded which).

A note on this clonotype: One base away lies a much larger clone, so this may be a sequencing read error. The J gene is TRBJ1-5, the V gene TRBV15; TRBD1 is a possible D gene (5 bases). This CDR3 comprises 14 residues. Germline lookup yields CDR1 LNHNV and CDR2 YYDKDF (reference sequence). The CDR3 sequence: CATGRVSSNQPQHF. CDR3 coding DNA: TGTGCCACCGGCAGGGTATCTAGCAATCAGCCCCAGCATTTT.

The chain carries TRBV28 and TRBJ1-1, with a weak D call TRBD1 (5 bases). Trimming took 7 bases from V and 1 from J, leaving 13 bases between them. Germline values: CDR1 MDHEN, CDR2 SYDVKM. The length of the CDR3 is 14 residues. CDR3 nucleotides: TGTGCCAGCATTACCCCCGGACAGAACACTGAAGCTTTCTTT. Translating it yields CASITPGQNTEAFF.

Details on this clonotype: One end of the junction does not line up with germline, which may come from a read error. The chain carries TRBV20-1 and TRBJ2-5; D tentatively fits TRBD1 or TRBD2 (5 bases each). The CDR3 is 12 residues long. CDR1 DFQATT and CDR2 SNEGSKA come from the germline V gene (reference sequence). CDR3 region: CSARGVDKTQYF. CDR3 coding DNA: TGCAGTGCTAGGGGGGTTGACAAGACTCAGTACTTC.

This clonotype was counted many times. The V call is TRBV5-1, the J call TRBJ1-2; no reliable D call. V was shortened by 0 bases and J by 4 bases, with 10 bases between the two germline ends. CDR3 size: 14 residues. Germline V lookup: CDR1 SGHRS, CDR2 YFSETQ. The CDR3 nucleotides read TGCGCCAGCAGCTTGGACCCGTCTAGCTATGGCTACACCTTC. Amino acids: CASSLDPSSYGYTF.

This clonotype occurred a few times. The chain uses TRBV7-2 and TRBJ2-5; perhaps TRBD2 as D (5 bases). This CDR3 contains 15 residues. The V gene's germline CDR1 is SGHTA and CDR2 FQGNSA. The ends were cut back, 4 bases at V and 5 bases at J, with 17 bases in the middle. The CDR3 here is CASSSERTPQETQYF. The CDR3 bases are TGTGCCAGCAGCTCCGAGCGGACTCCACAGGAGACCCAGTACTTC.

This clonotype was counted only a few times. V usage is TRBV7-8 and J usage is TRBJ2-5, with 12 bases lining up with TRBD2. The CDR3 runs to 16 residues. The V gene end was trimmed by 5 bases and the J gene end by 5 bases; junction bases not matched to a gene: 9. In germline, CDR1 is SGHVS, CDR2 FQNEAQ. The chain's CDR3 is CASSEASGGAGETQYF. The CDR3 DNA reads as TGTGCCAGCAGCGAAGCTAGCGGGGGGGCAGGGGAGACCCAGTACTTC.

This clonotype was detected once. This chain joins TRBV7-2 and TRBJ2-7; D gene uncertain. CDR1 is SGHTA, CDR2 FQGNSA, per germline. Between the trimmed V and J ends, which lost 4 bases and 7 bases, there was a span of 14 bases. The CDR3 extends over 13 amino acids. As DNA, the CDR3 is TGTGCCAGCAGCTCGCTGCTGGTAGGGGAGCAGTACTTC. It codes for CASSSLLVGEQYF.

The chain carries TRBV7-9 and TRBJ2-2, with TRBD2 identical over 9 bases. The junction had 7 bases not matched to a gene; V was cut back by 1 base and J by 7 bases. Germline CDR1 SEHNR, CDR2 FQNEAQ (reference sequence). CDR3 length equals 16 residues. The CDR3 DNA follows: TGTGCCAGCAGCTTAGATGCGGGGGGGCCGTACGGGGAGCTGTTTTTT. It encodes CASSLDAGGPYGELFF.

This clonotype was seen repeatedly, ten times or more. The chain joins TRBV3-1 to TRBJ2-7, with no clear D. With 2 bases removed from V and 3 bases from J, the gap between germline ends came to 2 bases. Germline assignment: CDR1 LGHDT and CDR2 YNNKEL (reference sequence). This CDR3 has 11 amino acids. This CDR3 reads CASSQNYEQYF. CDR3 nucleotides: TGTGCCAGCAGCCAAAACTACGAGCAGTACTTC.

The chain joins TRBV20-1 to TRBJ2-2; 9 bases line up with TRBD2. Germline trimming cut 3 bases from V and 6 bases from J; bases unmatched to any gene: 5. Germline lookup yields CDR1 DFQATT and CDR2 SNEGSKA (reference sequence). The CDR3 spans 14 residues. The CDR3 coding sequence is TGCAGTGCTAGCGGCGGGAGGGCCCCCGGGGAGCTGTTTTTT. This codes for CSASGGRAPGELFF.

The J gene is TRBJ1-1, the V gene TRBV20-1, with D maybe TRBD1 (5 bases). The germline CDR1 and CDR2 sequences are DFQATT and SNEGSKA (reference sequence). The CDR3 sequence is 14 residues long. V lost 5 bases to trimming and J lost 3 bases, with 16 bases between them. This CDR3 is CSAPPVQGHTEAFF. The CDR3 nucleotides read TGCAGTGCTCCCCCGGTCCAGGGTCACACTGAAGCTTTCTTT.

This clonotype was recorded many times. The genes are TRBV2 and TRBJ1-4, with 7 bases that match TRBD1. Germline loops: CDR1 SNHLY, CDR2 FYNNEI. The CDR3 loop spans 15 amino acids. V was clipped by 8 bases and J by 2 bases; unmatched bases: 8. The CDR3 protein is CASSDEQGTNEKLFF. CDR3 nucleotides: TGTGCCAGCTCTGACGAACAGGGGACTAATGAAAAACTGTTTTTT. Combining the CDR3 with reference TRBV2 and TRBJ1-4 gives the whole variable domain EPEVTQTPSHQVTQMGQEVILRCVPISNHLYFYWYRQILGQKVEFLVSFYNNEISEKSEIFDDQFSVERPDGSNFTLKIRSTKLEDSAMYFCASSDEQGTNEKLFFGSGTQLSVL.

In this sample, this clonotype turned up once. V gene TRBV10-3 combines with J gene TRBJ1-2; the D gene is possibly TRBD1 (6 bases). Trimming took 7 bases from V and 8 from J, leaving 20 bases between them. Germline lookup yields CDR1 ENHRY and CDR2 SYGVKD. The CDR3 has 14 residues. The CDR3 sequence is CAIKPRAGVGGYTF. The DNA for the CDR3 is TGTGCCATCAAACCCCGGGCAGGGGTAGGAGGCTACACCTTC.